The 29 T cell receptor beta chains below were found in one sample sequenced in a study of blood T cell repertoires in COVID-19. TCRdb keeps only in-frame clones here, not all; method: immunoSEQ multiplex PCR. Of under 50,000 clones detected, approximately 85% appear once; the ten largest clones hold 9.9%. The specimen sequenced was peripheral blood. These TCRs come from a human donor in a cohort sampled during active COVID-19.

V is TRBV15 and J is TRBJ1-2; D ambiguous. CDR1 LNHNV and CDR2 YYDKDF come from the germline V gene (reference sequence). This CDR3 region has 13 residues. Trimming left V 5 bases short and J 9 bases short, with 16 bases between. The CDR3 spells CATSEVSLARYTF. Here the CDR3 DNA reads TGTGCCACCAGCGAAGTATCTCTGGCCCGCTACACCTTC.

The chain employs TRBV5-1 and TRBJ2-1; TRBD2 might be the D (5 bases). The V and J ends lost 0 bases and 4 bases respectively, with 11 bases between them. Looked up from germline, CDR1 is SGHRS and CDR2 is YFSETQ. The CDR3 length is 15 residues. CDR3 nucleotide sequence: TGCGCCAGCAGCTTGGGCTGGGGAGTTTACAATGAGCAGTTCTTC. This encodes CASSLGWGVYNEQFF.

A few counts support this clone. The gene calls are TRBV5-8 and TRBJ1-6, with D unclear. Germline V gene lookup returns CDR1 SGHTS and CDR2 YDEGEE. The CDR3 contains 12 residues. V was cut by 7 bases and J by 11 bases, with 13 bases left in between. The CDR3, as DNA: TGTGCCAGCTATACGCCGGTGGCACCCCTCCACTTT. This gives the protein CASYTPVAPLHF.

The rearrangement links TRBV29-1 to TRBJ2-2, with 10 positions matching TRBD2. Germline CDR1 reads SQVTM; CDR2 reads ANQGSEA. The CDR3 sequence is 16 residues long. V shed 3 bases, J shed 0 bases, and the junction held 4 bases outside the gene matches. The CDR3 DNA sequence: TGCAGCGTTGAGCTAGCGGGGGCCGCGAACACCGGGGAGCTGTTTTTT. Its translation is CSVELAGAANTGELFF.

DNA for the CDR3: TGCGCCAGCAGCTGGGCCGGACAAAACACCGGGGAGCTGTTTTTT. This sequence encodes CASSWAGQNTGELFF. The chain recombines TRBV5-1 with TRBJ2-2; tentatively, D is TRBD1 (5 bases). Per germline, CDR1 SGHRS and CDR2 YFSETQ. The CDR3 extends over 15 amino acids. V lost 3 bases and J lost 2, with 11 bases in between.

V and J are TRBV20-1 and TRBJ2-1; 7 bases map to TRBD2. This CDR3 comprises 14 residues. The V segment lost 7 bases and the J segment 2 bases; nucleotides outside the gene matches: 8. The germline CDR1 and CDR2 sequences are DFQATT and SNEGSKA (reference sequence). CDR3 region: CSVSSGGTYNEQFF. The DNA for the CDR3 is TGCAGTGTTAGTTCGGGGGGAACCTACAATGAGCAGTTCTTC.

This chain joins TRBV27 and TRBJ2-1, with 9 bases that match TRBD1. The CDR3 has 15 residues. The V segment lost 4 bases and the J segment 4 bases; nucleotides outside the gene matches: 5. Germline V gives CDR1 MNHEY, CDR2 SMNVEV (reference sequence). The CDR3 here is CASSSGTGIYNEQFF. CDR3 in DNA: TGTGCCAGCAGTTCCGGGACAGGGATTTACAATGAGCAGTTCTTC.

The gene calls are TRBV7-9 and TRBJ2-3; D remains unclear. Per the germline V gene, CDR1 is SEHNR and CDR2 is FQNEAQ (reference sequence). The germline V and J ends were trimmed by 5 bases and 3 bases, with 12 bases remaining between them. The CDR3 length is 14 residues. The CDR3 DNA reads as TGTGCCAGCAGCCTAAGTCTATCTACAGATACGCAGTATTTT. This sequence encodes CASSLSLSTDTQYF.

The genes are TRBV7-3 and TRBJ2-3; 8 nucleotides agree with TRBD2. The CDR3 has 16 amino acids. The V gene end was trimmed by 1 base and the J gene end by 4 bases; junction bases not matched to a gene: 7. In germline, CDR1 is SGHTA, CDR2 FQGTGA. The CDR3: CASSLNLGGAPDTQYF. The CDR3 DNA sequence: TGTGCCAGCAGCTTAAATCTCGGGGGGGCCCCAGATACGCAGTATTTT.

This clone was seen more than once but under ten times. Here the CDR3 DNA reads TGTGCCAGCAGTGCTACCATGAACACTGAAGCTTTCTTT. Translated, it gives CASSATMNTEAFF. This chain joins TRBV12-3 or TRBV12-4 and TRBJ1-1; D ambiguous. V lost 5 bases and J 0 bases, leaving 7 bases between the germline ends. CDR3 size: 13 residues.

The sample holds a few counts of this clone. The V gene is TRBV6-5, the J gene TRBJ1-2, with D uncertain. Trimming took off 10 bases at V and 0 bases at J, with 12 bases between the two ends. The CDR3 sequence is 13 residues long. The germline V gene encodes CDR1 MNHEY and CDR2 SVGAGI. The CDR3 nucleotides are TGTGCCACCATAACGAGGACTAACTATGGCTACACCTTC. As protein: CATITRTNYGYTF.

V is TRBV5-1 and J is TRBJ2-3; TRBD1 aligns across 10 bases. The CDR3 consists of 16 residues. The V gene end was trimmed by 4 bases and the J gene end by 5 bases; junction bases not matched to a gene: 10. Germline values: CDR1 SGHRS, CDR2 YFSETQ. CDR3 DNA: TGCGCCAGCAGCCTCCCGGGACAGGGGATCGGAGATACGCAGTATTTT. Protein product: CASSLPGQGIGDTQYF.

V gene TRBV11-2 combines with J gene TRBJ1-2; a possible D gene is TRBD1 (6 bases). This CDR3 contains 14 residues. Germline V lookup: CDR1 SGHAT, CDR2 FQNNGV. V shed 0 bases and J shed 4 bases, with 9 bases lying between them. The CDR3 sequence: CASSLEDRPYGYTF. The CDR3 DNA follows: TGTGCCAGCAGCTTAGAGGACAGACCCTATGGCTACACCTTC.

The chain has TRBV6-6 and TRBJ1-5; D uncertain. There are 14 residues in the CDR3. Per the germline V gene, CDR1 is MNHNY and CDR2 is SVGAGI (reference sequence). V dropped 0 bases and J dropped 6 bases, with 9 bases sitting between them. The CDR3 region is CASSYSRAPQPQHF. Here the CDR3 DNA reads TGTGCCAGCAGTTACTCGAGGGCCCCTCAGCCCCAGCATTTT.

The rearrangement joins TRBV28 to TRBJ2-5; 8 bases agree with TRBD1. CDR1 is MDHEN and CDR2 is SYDVKM in the germline V gene. The CDR3 is 17 amino acids. The trim removed 7 bases at V and 1 base at J, leaving 14 bases unmatched. The CDR3 sequence: CASNSLRTGRFQETQYF. The CDR3 nucleotides are TGTGCCAGCAACTCCCTCCGGACAGGGCGTTTCCAAGAGACCCAGTACTTC.

The rearrangement links TRBV12-3 or TRBV12-4 to TRBJ1-1; D ambiguous. V was trimmed by 5 bases and J by 4 bases, leaving 8 bases between them. The CDR3 runs 12 residues. The CDR3 protein is CASSLTVTEAFF. The CDR3 nucleotides are TGTGCCAGCAGTCTTACGGTCACTGAAGCTTTCTTT.

This sequence joins TRBV5-1 and TRBJ2-3; D is possibly TRBD1 (6 bases). Germline CDR1 is SGHRS and CDR2 is YFSETQ. V was shortened by 4 bases and J by 5 bases, with 14 bases between the two germline ends. The length of the CDR3 is 14 residues. As DNA, the CDR3 is TGCGCCAGCAGCACTCCTGAACAGGGAGATACGCAGTATTTT. Translated: CASSTPEQGDTQYF.

The chain employs TRBV4-1 and TRBJ2-1; perhaps TRBD2 as D (5 bases). Germline-derived CDR1 and CDR2 are MGHRA and YSYEKL. CDR3 length: 19 residues. Trimming took off 1 base at V and 7 bases at J, with 26 bases between the two ends. The CDR3 bases are TGCGCCAGCAGCCAAGTTGGTCGGGCCCCACGAAACCGGAGGAATGAGCAGTTCTTC. Amino acid sequence: CASSQVGRAPRNRRNEQFF.

The chain has TRBV19 and TRBJ1-1; possible D gene TRBD1, 6 bases. Between the trimmed V and J ends, which lost 10 bases and 8 bases, there was a span of 23 bases. CDR1 and CDR2 from the germline V gene are LNHDA and SQIVND (reference sequence). The CDR3 has 14 residues. The CDR3 is CATRGRGPGTEAFF. The CDR3 DNA is TGTGCCACGAGAGGACGGGGACCGGGGACAGAAGCTTTCTTT.

The J gene is TRBJ2-7, the V gene TRBV7-2, with 7 positions matching TRBD1. This CDR3 is built from 15 residues. Germline CDR1 and CDR2: SGHTA and FQGNSA. The V segment lost 5 bases and the J segment 0 bases; nucleotides outside the gene matches: 7. The CDR3 nucleotides are TGTGCCAGCAGCCCAAGACAGGGTGTCTCCTACGAGCAGTACTTC. Protein: CASSPRQGVSYEQYF.

The CDR3 region has the DNA TGTGCCAGCAGTTTACTGGGCAACCAATACTCTGGAAACACCATATATTTT. This gives the protein CASSLLGNQYSGNTIYF. V is TRBV27 and J is TRBJ1-3, with no clear D. The CDR3 has 17 amino acids. Deletions cut 2 bases from V and 0 bases from J, with 14 bases between. The germline V gene has CDR1 MNHEY and CDR2 SMNVEV (reference sequence).

This clone was detected once. The chain uses TRBV5-6 and TRBJ1-5, with D maybe TRBD1 (6 bases). Germline CDR1 is SGHDT and CDR2 is YYEEEE. The CDR3 loop spans 16 amino acids. V was shortened by 3 bases and J by 4 bases, with 17 bases between the two germline ends. CDR3 protein: CASSSTITGLNQPQHF. The CDR3 DNA sequence: TGTGCCAGCAGCTCTACTATAACAGGGTTGAATCAGCCCCAGCATTTT.

The chain employs TRBV3-1 (or the pseudogene TRBV3-2) and TRBJ1-6, with D possibly being TRBD1 (5 bases). The CDR3 length is 14 residues. V shed 3 bases and J shed 7 bases, with 10 bases lying between them. Germline assignment: CDR1 LGHDT and CDR2 YNNKEL (reference sequence). The CDR3 nucleotides are TGTGCCAGCAGCCATACCTCAGGGAATTCACCCCTCCACTTT. Translation: CASSHTSGNSPLHF.

The V gene is TRBV25-1, the J gene TRBJ1-2; possibly TRBD1 for D (6 bases). Trimming pared 4 bases from V and 8 bases from J, leaving 14 bases between. Germline loops: CDR1 MGHDK, CDR2 SYGVNS. The CDR3 totals 13 residues. The CDR3 spells CASSGSGTMGYTF. Written as DNA, the CDR3 is TGTGCCAGCAGTGGATCCGGGACAATGGGCTACACCTTC.

CDR3 region: CAWSITRQGGTEAFF. CDR3 coding DNA: TGTGCCTGGAGCATCACTCGACAGGGGGGAACTGAAGCTTTCTTT. This chain joins TRBV30 and TRBJ1-1, with TRBD1 matching 9 bases. The CDR3 spans 15 residues. V was pared by 3 bases and J by 5 bases, with 10 bases of the junction left unmatched. Looked up from germline, CDR1 is GTSNPN and CDR2 is SVGIG (reference sequence).

The rearrangement joins TRBV4-1 to TRBJ2-1, with 7 nucleotides matching TRBD2. There are 16 residues in the CDR3. With 0 bases clipped from V and 6 bases from J, the junction kept 8 bases outside the gene matches. In germline, CDR1 is MGHRA, CDR2 YSYEKL. For the CDR3, the DNA is TGCGCCAGCAGCCAAGACTTAAGCGGGAACCCCAATGAGCAGTTCTTC. The encoded protein is CASSQDLSGNPNEQFF.

The V gene is TRBV10-3, the J gene TRBJ1-5; the match to TRBD1 covers 7 bases. The CDR3 is made up of 14 amino acids. V was clipped by 5 bases and J by 3 bases; unmatched bases: 4. In germline, CDR1 is ENHRY, CDR2 SYGVKD. In nucleotides, the CDR3 is TGTGCCATCAGTCCAGACAGGGCCAATCAGCCCCAGCATTTT. It is translated as CAISPDRANQPQHF.

The chain links TRBV2 to TRBJ2-7; 14 nucleotides line up with TRBD2. The germline gives CDR1 SNHLY, CDR2 FYNNEI. This CDR3 is built from 14 residues. The ends lost 5 bases at V and 6 bases at J; junction bases unmatched: 3. The CDR3 loop is CASSWTSGRSEQYF. The CDR3 bases are TGTGCCAGCAGTTGGACTAGCGGGAGGTCCGAGCAGTACTTC. The full variable domain, in which reference TRBV2 and TRBJ2-7 provide the parts outside the CDR3, is EPEVTQTPSHQVTQMGQEVILRCVPISNHLYFYWYRQILGQKVEFLVSFYNNEISEKSEIFDDQFSVERPDGSNFTLKIRSTKLEDSAMYFCASSWTSGRSEQYFGPGTRLTVT.

V is TRBV6-2 or TRBV6-3 and J is TRBJ1-1, with a possible D match to TRBD1 (6 bases). This CDR3 is 17 amino acids long. Trimming stripped 0 bases from V and 0 bases from J, with 14 bases between. CDR1 is MNHEY, CDR2 SVGEGT, per germline. CDR3 in amino acids: CASSYSINGDMNTEAFF. CDR3 in DNA: TGTGCCAGCAGTTACTCGATAAACGGGGACATGAACACTGAAGCTTTCTTT.